A single sample gave rise to the 16 T cell receptor beta chains below, sequenced in a study of graft-versus-host responses after intestinal transplantation. These TCRs are of unknown antigen specificity. Using immunoSEQ multiplex PCR, the repertoire was profiled, and TCRdb retains in-frame clones only, with some absent. The data contain around 90,000 clones, around nine tenths of them singletons. Sequencing used unstimulated CD4+ T cells sorted from spleen or lymph node cells, obtained before intestinal transplant. The receptors stem from a human donor who received an intestinal transplant.

This rearrangement joins TRBV13 to TRBJ2-1; TRBD1 is a possible D gene (6 bases). In germline, CDR1 is PRHDT, CDR2 FYEKMQ (reference sequence). Between the trimmed V and J ends, which lost 3 bases and 3 bases, there was a span of 12 bases. The CDR3 runs to 15 residues. In DNA, the CDR3 is TGTGCCAGCAGCTTCAGGGGTAAGGGCTACAATGAGCAGTTCTTC. Amino acid sequence: CASSFRGKGYNEQFF.

The rearrangement joins TRBV19 to TRBJ1-5; D is uncertain. The CDR3 length is 15 residues. Germline V gives CDR1 LNHDA, CDR2 SQIVND (reference sequence). V dropped 5 bases and J dropped 1 base, with 12 bases sitting between them. CDR3 sequence (DNA): TGTGCCAGTAGTTTACCTGGACGGAGCAATCAGCCCCAGCATTTT. This sequence encodes CASSLPGRSNQPQHF.

In its sample, this clone was seen once. The chain uses TRBV29-1 and TRBJ2-5; TRBD1 matches at 10 bases. V dropped 7 bases and J dropped 1; count of bases not matched to a gene: 6. There are 14 residues in the CDR3. The germline V gene encodes CDR1 SQVTM and CDR2 ANQGSEA. This chain's CDR3 is CSAATGGGQETQYF. In DNA, the CDR3 is TGCAGCGCCGCGACAGGGGGCGGCCAAGAGACCCAGTACTTC.

The rearrangement links TRBV18 to TRBJ1-1; D is uncertain. The CDR3 has 13 residues. Per the germline V gene, CDR1 is KGHSH and CDR2 is LQKENI. Trimming left V 1 base short and J 1 base short, with 4 bases between. The CDR3 coding sequence is TGTGCCAGCTCACCACGGGGGAACACTGAAGCTTTCTTT. This gives the protein CASSPRGNTEAFF.

The CDR3 spells CAWSRRGLDEQYF. The CDR3 nucleotides are TGTGCCTGGAGCCGTAGGGGGCTGGACGAGCAGTACTTC. The chain recombines TRBV30 with TRBJ2-7, with 7 bases aligning to TRBD1. The CDR3 runs 13 residues. V was clipped by 3 bases and J by 5 bases; unmatched bases: 7. Germline values: CDR1 GTSNPN, CDR2 SVGIG (reference sequence).

The chain uses TRBV7-9 and TRBJ2-1; possibly TRBD1 or TRBD2 for D (5 bases each). CDR1 is SEHNR, CDR2 FQNEAQ, per germline (reference sequence). Trimming cost V 3 bases and J 11 bases, with 17 bases left between them. This CDR3 has 14 amino acids. The CDR3 DNA reads TGTGCCAGCAGCTTCACTCCCGGGACGGAGAAGCAGTTCTTC. Translated: CASSFTPGTEKQFF. Supplemented by reference TRBV7-9 and TRBJ2-1, the full variable domain reads DTGVSQNPRHKITKRGQNVTFRCDPISEHNRLYWYRQTLGQGPEFLTYFQNEAQLEKSRLLSDRFSAERPKGSFSTLEIQRTEQGDSAMYLCASSFTPGTEKQFFGPGTRLTVL.

A remark on this clone: The junction shows a germline mismatch at one end, possibly a read error. The chain uses TRBV10-3 and TRBJ2-1; TRBD2 agrees at 7 bases. Germline CDR1 reads ENHRY; CDR2 reads SYGVKD. This CDR3 has 15 amino acids. The CDR3 DNA reads TGTGTCATCAGTTCTTGGGAGGGAGCCTACAATGAGCAGTTCTTC. Its translation: CVISSWEGAYNEQFF.

This chain uses TRBV28 with TRBJ1-3, with 7 bases matching TRBD1. Trimming took 10 bases from V and 5 from J; bases not matched to a gene: 5. Germline CDR1 and CDR2: MDHEN and SYDVKM. This CDR3 is built from 12 residues. CDR3 DNA sequence: TGTGCCACCCGGGACAGACGAAACACCATATATTTT. It is translated as CATRDRRNTIYF.

The count of this clone is one. V gene TRBV19 combines with J gene TRBJ1-2; the D is unclear. V lost 3 bases to trimming and J lost 7 bases, with 6 bases between them. CDR1 is LNHDA and CDR2 is SQIVND in the germline V gene (reference sequence). The CDR3 has 11 residues. The CDR3 nucleotides are TGTGCCAGTAGTATCCCGGGTGGCTACACCTTC. This sequence encodes CASSIPGGYTF.

J is TRBJ1-5 and V is TRBV6-5; 12 bases line up with TRBD1. This CDR3 region has 13 residues. Trimming cost V 10 bases and J 6 bases; bases outside gene matches: 4. Per germline, CDR1 MNHEY and CDR2 SVGAGI. CDR3 in DNA: TGTGCCACCGGGACAGGGGGCTTTCAGCCCCAGCATTTT. Protein sequence: CATGTGGFQPQHF.

As to this clone: One end of the junction fails to match germline, which may point to a read error. The V and J genes are TRBV25-1 and TRBJ1-4, with a weak D call TRBD1 (5 bases). Looked up from germline, CDR1 is MGHDK and CDR2 is SYGVNS. This CDR3 is 15 amino acids long. The chain's CDR3 is CASRESGRHNEKLFF. Written as DNA, the CDR3 is TGTGCCAGCAGGGAATCAGGGAGGCATAATGAAAAACTGTTTTTT.

The chain combines TRBV5-1 with TRBJ2-7; 7 bases match TRBD2. Germline assignment: CDR1 SGHRS and CDR2 YFSETQ. The V gene end was trimmed by 3 bases and the J gene end by 3 bases; junction bases not matched to a gene: 0. This CDR3 has 12 amino acids. As DNA, the CDR3 is TGCGCCAGCAGCTCGGGGGGCTACGAGCAGTACTTC. Translating it yields CASSSGGYEQYF.

The chain combines TRBV10-2 with TRBJ2-1; D remains ambiguous. CDR1 WSHSY and CDR2 SAAADI come from the germline V gene. With 5 bases removed from V and 4 bases from J, the gap between germline ends came to 9 bases. This CDR3 contains 13 residues. CDR3 DNA sequence: TGCGCCAGCAGTCCACCGGTTTACAATGAGCAGTTCTTC. As protein: CASSPPVYNEQFF.

The rearrangement links TRBV5-4 to TRBJ2-1; 14 bases line up with TRBD2. This CDR3 contains 16 residues. V gave up 3 bases and J gave up 7 bases; unmatched junction bases: 6. Germline V gene lookup returns CDR1 SGHNT and CDR2 YYREEE (reference sequence). The CDR3 region has the DNA TGTGCCAGCAGCTCCCCCGGGACTAGCGGGAGTAATGAGCAGTTCTTC. Translated: CASSSPGTSGSNEQFF.

The V call is TRBV6-5, the J call TRBJ1-1; TRBD1 matches at 8 bases. The CDR3 sequence is 13 residues long. V dropped 7 bases and J dropped 4; count of bases not matched to a gene: 5. Germline V gene sequence: CDR1 MNHEY, CDR2 SVGAGI. DNA for the CDR3: TGTGCCAGCAACAGGGGGTACAGCACTGAAGCTTTCTTT. Encoded protein: CASNRGYSTEAFF.

V and J are TRBV29-1 and TRBJ1-1; the D gene is possibly TRBD1 (6 bases). CDR3 length equals 14 residues. Germline CDR1 is SQVTM and CDR2 is ANQGSEA. V dropped 3 bases and J dropped 3 bases, with 14 bases sitting between them. CDR3 sequence: CSVEERRGDTEAFF. CDR3 sequence (DNA): TGCAGCGTTGAGGAGCGGAGGGGGGACACTGAAGCTTTCTTT.